These T cell receptor beta chains were read from a single sample in a study of blood T cell repertoires in COVID-19. TCRdb's table, derived via immunoSEQ multiplex PCR, lists solely in-frame clones and lacks some. The sample shows more than 200,000 clones, just over 85% of them seen only once. The sequenced material came from peripheral blood. These receptors were obtained from a man in his fifties with acute or convalescent COVID-19. Both conserved end residues are part of each CDR3. The D gene is left open where the match is weak. Size is omitted from some rows. Given values are once, few, many or a class for expanded clones.

>TRBV24-1|TRBD1|.|TRBJ2-1
CATSGTGGMNEQFF
TGTGCCACCAGTGGGACAGGGGGAATGAATGAGCAGTTCTTC
>TRBV24-1|TRBD2|.|TRBJ2-2
CATSPRKGLAGADTGELFF
TGTGCCACCAGCCCACGCAAGGGACTAGCGGGGGCTGACACCGGGGAGCTGTTTTTT
>TRBV7-9|TRBD2|.|TRBJ2-5
CASSLEGGVETQYF
TGTGCCAGCAGCTTAGAGGGAGGGGTAGAGACCCAGTACTTC
>TRBV11-2|.|.|TRBJ2-6
CASSLRVSGVFSGANVLTF
TGTGCCAGCAGCTTACGGGTATCAGGGGTGTTCTCTGGGGCCAACGTCCTGACTTTC
>TRBV5-4|.|once|TRBJ1-2
CASTNARRGGYTF
TGTGCCAGCACAAACGCTAGGCGGGGAGGCTACACCTTC
>TRBV6-5|.|once|TRBJ2-7
CANPDWPSVPYEQYF
TGTGCCAACCCCGATTGGCCTTCAGTCCCCTACGAGCAGTACTTC
>TRBV6-6|.|.|TRBJ1-2
CASTKPYLYGYTF
TGTGCCAGCACCAAACCCTACCTCTATGGCTACACCTTC
>TRBV5-1|.|.|TRBJ1-1
CASSFTTGITEAFF
TGCGCCAGCAGCTTCACCACAGGGATTACTGAAGCTTTCTTT
>TRBV6-2/TRBV6-3|.|.|TRBJ2-7
CASSPRQGLQYF
TGTGCCAGCAGCCCCCGTCAGGGTCTGCAGTACTTC
>TRBV7-9|.|few|TRBJ1-5
CASSSRTEPQHF
TGTGCCAGCAGCTCCCGGACAGAGCCCCAGCATTTT
>TRBV9|.|.|TRBJ1-3
CASSVSGYGNTIYF
TGTGCCAGCAGCGTATCAGGGTATGGAAACACCATATATTTT
>TRBV25-1|.|.|TRBJ1-6
CASSPQGHNNSPLHF
TGTGCCAGCAGTCCGCAGGGGCACAATAATTCACCCCTCCACTTT
>TRBV7-2|TRBD2|.|TRBJ2-7
CASSLGGLAGGEQYF
TGTGCCAGCAGCTTAGGGGGACTCGCGGGGGGAGAGCAGTACTTC
>TRBV29-1|.|.|TRBJ1-1
CSVEVGAEAFF
TGCAGCGTTGAGGTGGGAGCCGAAGCTTTCTTT